The clone carrying this T cell receptor (beta chain) has only one observation. The antigen is unknown. This sample stems from a study of T cell clones after liver transplantation. For the study at large: At least one year of complete immunosuppression withdrawal without enzymes over twice normal defined tolerance.

V lost 0 bases and J lost 5, with 9 bases in between. Germline loops: CDR1 SGHNT, CDR2 YYREEE (reference sequence). The CDR3 has 14 residues. CD3+CD4+ and CD3+CD8+ cells were FACS-sorted from thawed unstimulated PBMCs. Sequenced by immunoSEQ multiplex PCR; TCRdb stores in-frame clones only, minus some. Counted here are tens of thousands of clones, roughly 80% occurring once; the ten biggest clones make up 0.45% to 0.6%. Study-wide points: These preliminary findings come from unstandardized post-transplant sampling times.

The sequence derives from a human patient who received a liver transplant. Some T cells may be supplied by the graft donor. This specimen consisted of CD4+ T cells from blood, obtained about 46 months after liver transplant. The rearrangement links TRBV5-4 to TRBJ2-1; D is undetermined. CDR3: CASSLVGQDNEQFF. CDR3 coding DNA: TGTGCCAGCAGCTTGGTAGGGCAGGACAATGAGCAGTTCTTC.